A single sample is the source of the 27 T cell receptor beta chains below, sequenced in a study of low-dose radiotherapy and immunotherapy resistance in tumors. With TRAV- and TRBV-specific primers, first-strand cDNA was made, covering the alpha and beta chains. With a V-primer adapter and a constant-region primer, TCRs were amplified for around 21 PCR cycles. MiXCR, run by TCRdb on the reads, gives a single entry per CDR3 protein. The sample contains more than 9,500 distinct CDR3 sequences, 65% to 85% of which appear only once. These receptors were taken from a human donor with advanced metastatic prostate, ovarian, gallbladder or colorectal cancer (not recorded which). This table probably holds off-target reads from a library built for another chain.

This chain links TRBV6-2 or TRBV6-3 with TRBJ2-1; 7 bases line up with TRBD2. Losses at the gene ends were 8 bases for V and 4 bases for J; bases not matched to a gene: 5. Germline loops: CDR1 MNHEY, CDR2 SVGEGT. This CDR3 has 13 amino acids. In DNA form, the CDR3 reads TGTGCCAGCGGGAGGGCGACTTACAATGAGCAGTTCTTC. It translates to CASGRATYNEQFF.

The chain couples TRBV11-1 to TRBJ2-5; 10 nucleotides match TRBD1. This CDR3 contains 15 residues. CDR1 SGHAT and CDR2 FQDESV come from the germline V gene (reference sequence). Trimming at V came to 5 bases and at J to 6 bases, leaving 9 bases not matched to a gene. This CDR3 is CASSLTGTGEKTQYF. The CDR3 DNA is TGTGCCAGCAGCCTAACCGGGACAGGGGAAAAGACCCAGTACTTC.

The V call is TRBV29-1, the J call TRBJ2-2; 11 bases are a match to TRBD1. CDR3 length: 14 residues. V was pared by 7 bases and J by 7 bases, with 8 bases of the junction left unmatched. Germline V gene lookup returns CDR1 SQVTM and CDR2 ANQGSEA. The CDR3 spells CSAKGQGAVGELFF. The CDR3 bases are TGCAGCGCCAAAGGACAGGGGGCTGTCGGGGAGCTGTTTTTT.

This clonotype was observed a few times. This chain joins TRBV28 and TRBJ1-2, with D perhaps TRBD1 (6 bases). Germline loops: CDR1 MDHEN, CDR2 SYDVKM. The CDR3 loop spans 13 amino acids. V was shortened by 4 bases and J by 2 bases, with 8 bases between the two germline ends. This chain's CDR3 is CASSSTGNYGYTF. DNA of the CDR3: TGTGCCAGCAGTTCAACAGGGAACTATGGCTACACCTTC.

This sequence joins TRBV10-3 and TRBJ2-4; 7 nucleotides line up with TRBD1. The CDR3 covers 13 residues. Germline values: CDR1 ENHRY, CDR2 SYGVKD. J gave up 14 bases and V 2 bases, and 9 bases lay outside the gene matches. CDR3 DNA: TGTGCCATCAGTGAGCTCGCTTGGGACAGAAAGTACTTC. Its translation: CAISELAWDRKYF.

A few counts support this clonotype. This chain links TRBV6-1 with TRBJ2-1; the match to TRBD2 covers 14 bases. With V trimmed by 5 bases and J by 1 base, 13 bases remained unmatched. Germline CDR1 is MNHNS and CDR2 is SASEGT. The CDR3 is 20 residues long. CDR3 coding DNA: TGTGCCAGCAGTCCGACTGGGGGACTAGCGGGAGTCCCTTCCTACAATGAGCAGTTCTTC. It is translated as CASSPTGGLAGVPSYNEQFF.

This chain uses TRBV7-2 with TRBJ2-5, with 11 bases that match TRBD2. Looked up from germline, CDR1 is SGHTA and CDR2 is FQGNSA. There are 17 residues in the CDR3. With V trimmed by 1 base and J by 4 bases, 8 bases remained unmatched. Here the CDR3 DNA reads TGTGCCAGCAGCTTAGGAATACTAGCGGGAGTAGGAGAGACCCAGTACTTC. It translates to CASSLGILAGVGETQYF.

The chain joins TRBV10-3 to TRBJ2-3; D is unclear. There are 12 residues in the CDR3. CDR1 is ENHRY and CDR2 is SYGVKD in the germline V gene. With 0 bases removed from V and 4 bases from J, the gap between germline ends came to 2 bases. CDR3 DNA sequence: TGTGCCATCAGTGAGTCCCCAGATACGCAGTATTTT. It specifies CAISESPDTQYF.

The chain joins TRBV28 to TRBJ2-5, with TRBD1 as a possible D gene (5 bases). The germline CDR1 and CDR2 sequences are MDHEN and SYDVKM. This CDR3 region has 16 residues. The V end was cut by 3 bases, the J end by 2 bases, with 16 bases between. The CDR3 here is CASSFLGTGPQETQYF. CDR3 sequence (DNA): TGTGCCAGCAGTTTTTTAGGCACAGGACCTCAAGAGACCCAGTACTTC.

This chain joins TRBV28 and TRBJ1-4, with a possible D match to TRBD1 (5 bases). V was clipped by 4 bases and J by 11 bases, with 14 bases between them. Germline CDR1 and CDR2: MDHEN and SYDVKM. CDR3 length: 13 amino acids. The CDR3 protein is CASSSQDVWKLFF. The CDR3 nucleotides read TGTGCCAGCAGTTCACAGGATGTCTGGAAACTGTTTTTT.

This sequence joins TRBV7-6 and TRBJ2-7; TRBD2 matches at 8 bases. There are 14 residues in the CDR3. Trimming took 5 bases from V and 1 from J; bases not matched to a gene: 4. CDR1 and CDR2 (germline): SGHVS, FNYEAQ. The CDR3 DNA is TGTGCCAGCAGCCTCCTAGCGGGTTCCTACGAGCAGTACTTC. Encoded protein: CASSLLAGSYEQYF.

This clonotype has only a few counts. DNA for the CDR3: TGTGCCAGCAGCCGAACCGGGACAGGGGGCACAGATACGCAGTATTTT. This translates into CASSRTGTGGTDTQYF. This chain uses TRBV3-1 with TRBJ2-3, with 10 bases lining up with TRBD1. The V gene's germline CDR1 is LGHDT and CDR2 YNNKEL (reference sequence). This CDR3 is built from 16 residues. The ends lost 4 bases at V and 1 base at J; junction bases unmatched: 5.

The V and J genes are TRBV5-1 and TRBJ2-1; D is possibly TRBD2 (6 bases). The CDR3 runs 15 residues. V lost 1 base to trimming and J lost 9 bases, with 17 bases between them. The germline CDR1 and CDR2 sequences are SGHRS and YFSETQ. The CDR3 here is CASSLNGWRESEQFF. The DNA of the CDR3 is TGCGCCAGCAGCTTGAACGGTTGGCGGGAAAGTGAGCAGTTCTTC.

The rearrangement uses TRBV6-2 or TRBV6-3 and TRBJ2-1; D possibly matches TRBD1 or TRBD2 (5 bases each). The CDR3 is made up of 15 amino acids. V lost 4 bases, J lost 2 bases, and 12 bases lay in between. Looked up from germline, CDR1 is MNHEY and CDR2 is SVGEGT. CDR3 sequence reads: CASSLNRGPYNEQFF. Written as DNA, the CDR3 is TGTGCCAGCAGTTTGAATAGGGGACCCTACAATGAGCAGTTCTTC.

The chain has TRBV2 and TRBJ2-1, with 9 bases fitting TRBD1. Trimming took 7 bases from V and 5 from J; bases not matched to a gene: 3. This CDR3 region has 13 residues. The germline V gene has CDR1 SNHLY and CDR2 FYNNEI. CDR3 bases: TGTGCCAGCACCCGGGACAGGGACAATGAGCAGTTCTTC. Residues: CASTRDRDNEQFF.

The gene calls are TRBV6-5 and TRBJ2-1; D unresolved. V was pared by 6 bases and J by 2 bases, with 14 bases between. The germline gives CDR1 MNHEY, CDR2 SVGAGI. The CDR3 has 15 amino acids. CDR3 sequence reads: CASRSAPPAYNEQFF. The CDR3 nucleotides are TGTGCCAGCAGATCCGCCCCGCCGGCCTACAATGAGCAGTTCTTC.

This clonotype was observed a handful of times. The chain combines TRBV5-4 with TRBJ2-1; 8 bases match TRBD1. This CDR3 has 15 residues. V gave up 5 bases and J gave up 2 bases; unmatched junction bases: 6. Looked up from germline, CDR1 is SGHNT and CDR2 is YYREEE (reference sequence). The CDR3 nucleotides are TGTGCCAGCAGGTACGGACAGGGACCCTACAATGAGCAGTTCTTC. Amino acids: CASRYGQGPYNEQFF.

The chain employs TRBV14 and TRBJ1-6; D unresolved. Germline V CDR1 and CDR2: SGHDN, FVKESK. Trimming took off 0 bases at V and 9 bases at J, with 3 bases between the two ends. CDR3 length: 12 residues. The CDR3 reads CASSQDPSPLHF. CDR3 nucleotide sequence: TGTGCCAGCAGCCAAGACCCTTCACCCCTCCACTTT.

V usage is TRBV29-1 and J usage is TRBJ2-1; no reliable D call. Trimming removed 2 bases at V and 2 bases at J, with 7 bases between. The germline CDR1 and CDR2 sequences are SQVTM and ANQGSEA. The CDR3 is 13 residues long. CDR3 coding DNA: TGCAGCGTTGAACAACAGACCTACAATGAGCAGTTCTTC. Residues: CSVEQQTYNEQFF.

The CDR3 DNA is TGTGCCAGCAGTTCCCGGGCCAGCGGGGAATACGAGCAGTACTTC. It is translated as CASSSRASGEYEQYF. This chain joins TRBV6-8 and TRBJ2-7, with 7 bases aligning to TRBD2. Germline values: CDR1 MNHGY, CDR2 SAAAGT. The CDR3 sequence is 15 residues long. Losses at the gene ends were 4 bases for V and 4 bases for J; bases not matched to a gene: 10.

The chain uses TRBV7-2 and TRBJ2-1, with D possibly being TRBD2 (6 bases). Germline values: CDR1 SGHTA, CDR2 FQGNSA. V dropped 1 base and J dropped 6 bases, with 16 bases sitting between them. CDR3 length: 16 amino acids. The CDR3 DNA follows: TGTGCCAGCAGCTTAGAATCGGGAGTACCCGCCAATGAGCAGTTCTTC. Amino acids: CASSLESGVPANEQFF.

The chain is built from TRBV6-5 and TRBJ2-2; no clear D. With 0 bases removed from V and 1 base from J, the gap between germline ends came to 6 bases. Per germline, CDR1 MNHEY and CDR2 SVGAGI. The CDR3 consists of 15 residues. CDR3 in DNA: TGTGCCAGCAGTTACTCAACGGGGAACACCGGGGAGCTGTTTTTT. This translates into CASSYSTGNTGELFF.

V gene TRBV7-8 combines with J gene TRBJ2-7, with TRBD1 matching over 10 bases. The V segment lost 5 bases and the J segment 2 bases; nucleotides outside the gene matches: 15. The CDR3 loop spans 18 amino acids. Per germline, CDR1 SGHVS and CDR2 FQNEAQ. The CDR3 DNA follows: TGTGCCAGCAGCAAACGAACCGGGACAGGGGATTGGACCTACGAGCAGTACTTC. This gives the protein CASSKRTGTGDWTYEQYF.

On this clonotype itself: The junction departs from germline at one end; a sequencing error may be responsible. This chain connects TRBV18 to TRBJ2-6, with 7 bases identical to TRBD1. Germline CDR1 and CDR2: KGHSH and LQKENI. The CDR3 has 19 residues. The CDR3 here is CASSPSSGQISSGANVPTF. For the CDR3, the DNA is TGTGCCAGCTCACCGTCCTCGGGACAGATTTCCTCTGGGGCCAACGTCCCGACTTTC.

The CDR3 bases are TGCAGTGCTGGACGACCCTCCACAGATACGCAGTATTTT. Its protein is CSAGRPSTDTQYF. The rearrangement links TRBV20-1 to TRBJ2-3; D ambiguous. Trimming pared 5 bases from V and 2 bases from J, leaving 11 bases between. Germline V CDR1 and CDR2: DFQATT, SNEGSKA (reference sequence). CDR3 length: 13 residues.

V gene TRBV9 combines with J gene TRBJ2-7; D remains unclear. Germline V gives CDR1 SGDLS, CDR2 YYNGEE. V was clipped by 5 bases and J by 7 bases, with 22 bases between them. The CDR3 spans 15 residues. CDR3: CASSKTAGPSLEQYF. As DNA, the CDR3 is TGTGCCAGCAGTAAAACGGCTGGGCCCTCGCTGGAGCAGTACTTC. The full variable domain, in which reference TRBV9 and TRBJ2-7 provide the parts outside the CDR3, is DSGVTQTPKHLITATGQRVTLRCSPRSGDLSVYWYQQSLDQGLQFLIQYYNGEERAKGNILERFSAQQFPDLHSELNLSSLELGDSALYFCASSKTAGPSLEQYFGPGTRLTVT.

The V call is TRBV3-1, the J call TRBJ2-2; 7 bases map to TRBD1. V lost 2 bases to trimming and J lost 5 bases; unmatched junction nucleotides: 2. The CDR3 is 14 residues long. Germline V gene lookup returns CDR1 LGHDT and CDR2 YNNKEL (reference sequence). The chain's CDR3 is CASSQLQGTGELFF. In DNA form, the CDR3 reads TGTGCCAGCAGCCAACTACAGGGGACCGGGGAGCTGTTTTTT.